The entry below gives a single TCR beta chain sequence along with its context. The sample originates from a study of blood T cell repertoires in COVID-19. Study-wide context: T cells, B-cell-depleted T cells, or PBMCs provided the cDNA or gDNA that served as material.

Per the germline V gene, CDR1 is MNHEY and CDR2 is SMNVEV (reference sequence). This CDR3 region has 13 residues. Profiling relied on immunoSEQ multiplex PCR, and the TCRdb table lists in-frame clones only, not all of them. The repertoire includes under 150,000 clones, about 91% of them detected once, and 25% to 30% sits in the top ten. The sample comprised peripheral blood. The chain carries TRBV27 and TRBJ2-1, with 8 bases aligning to TRBD2. The sequence derives from a human donor in a cohort sampled during active COVID-19. The CDR3 here is CATGGGTNNEQFF. CDR3 coding DNA: TGTGCTACCGGGGGGGGGACTAACAATGAGCAGTTCTTC.